This paragraph reports one T cell receptor beta chain. No antigen is known for it. PCR was performed using 60 Vbeta and 13 Jbeta primers. Only in-frame clones appear in the TCRdb table, and some are missing; sequencing was by immunoSEQ multiplex PCR. The sample lists about 120,000 clones, about 78% occurring once. The sample comes from a study of cytomegalovirus exposure and HLA in healthy donors. Findings and limits, study-wide: Within a later analysis, the majority of CMV-associated TCR beta chains appeared HLA-restricted.

The germline V gene encodes CDR1 MGHRA and CDR2 YSYEKL. The CDR3 length is 15 residues. V shed 2 bases and J 3 bases; nucleotides not matched to a gene: 5. The specimen sequenced was PBMCs. The source is a female donor in good health and CMV-seronegative. The chain uses TRBV4-1 and TRBJ1-1; 8 bases match TRBD1. The CDR3 DNA is TGCGCCAGCAGCCAAATAACAGGGGGTTACACTGAAGCTTTCTTT. This gives the protein CASSQITGGYTEAFF.